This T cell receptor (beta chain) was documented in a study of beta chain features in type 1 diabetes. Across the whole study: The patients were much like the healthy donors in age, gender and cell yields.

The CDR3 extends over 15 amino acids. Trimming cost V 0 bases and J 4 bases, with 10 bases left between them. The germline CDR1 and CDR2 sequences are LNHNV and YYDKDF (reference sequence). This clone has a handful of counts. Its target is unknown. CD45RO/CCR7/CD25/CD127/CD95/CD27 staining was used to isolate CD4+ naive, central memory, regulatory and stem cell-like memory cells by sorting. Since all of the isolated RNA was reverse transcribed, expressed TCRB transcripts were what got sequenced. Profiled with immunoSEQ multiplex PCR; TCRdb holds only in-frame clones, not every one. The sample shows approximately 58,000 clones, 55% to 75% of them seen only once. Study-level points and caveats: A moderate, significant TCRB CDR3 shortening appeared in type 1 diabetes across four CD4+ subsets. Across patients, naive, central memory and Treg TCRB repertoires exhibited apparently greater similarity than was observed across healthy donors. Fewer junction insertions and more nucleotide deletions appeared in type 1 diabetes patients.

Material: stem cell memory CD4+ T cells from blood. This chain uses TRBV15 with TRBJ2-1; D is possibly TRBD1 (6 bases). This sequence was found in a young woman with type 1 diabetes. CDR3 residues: CATSRDAGQYNEQFF. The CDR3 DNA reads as TGTGCCACCAGCAGAGATGCTGGACAGTACAATGAGCAGTTCTTC.